Listed below are T cell receptor beta chains from one sample, sequenced in a study of regulatory T cells in long-lasting Graves disease. MiXCR was run by TCRdb on the multiplex PCR reads, yielding one entry per CDR3 protein. The sample has about 430,000 distinct CDR3 sequences, about 15% seen once. Another study also made use of these data, one on T cells in Graves' hyperthyroidism and ophthalmopathy.

The specimen comprised peripheral blood mononuclear cells (PBMCs), sampled at new diagnosis, from a patient treated with antithyroid drugs. These receptors came from a woman aged 40 to 49 with Graves disease. CDR3s include the opening cysteine and the closing phenylalanine or tryptophan.

V: TRBV20-1; CDR3: CSAQEVPSTKTQYF
V: TRBV6-5; CDR3: CASSYSMRGIPRSYNEQFF
V: TRBV6-1; CDR3: CASTTYFRTGPGEQYF
V: TRBV3-1; CDR3: CASSQGPDSYEQYF
V: TRBV19; CDR3: CASSILAGVAGELFF
V: TRBV7-8; CDR3: CASSLVGTDIYQPQHF
V: TRBV11-1; CDR3: CASSRTAGGFGELFF
V: TRBV9; CDR3: CASSGTGTGVSEQYF
V: TRBV4-3; CDR3: CASSQGPTPGETQYF
V: TRBV30; CDR3: CAWRGFTNEKLFF
V: TRBV6-2/TRBV6-3; CDR3: CASTYDGNPASPLHF
V: TRBV7-9; CDR3: CASRNPRAESSPLHF
V: TRBV18; CDR3: CASSPGQGNSNQPQHF
V: TRBV20-1; CDR3: CSARDPRQGDGEQYF
V: TRBV15; CDR3: CATSRPETTSRDNEQFF
V: TRBV5-5; CDR3: CASSPGWTKETQYF
V: TRBV20-1; CDR3: CSATSGSTDTQYF
V: TRBV28; CDR3: CASSSSGGSYNEQFF
V: TRBV20-1; CDR3: CSAPGLAGVYEQFF
V: TRBV9; CDR3: CASSVEGLATGELFF
V: TRBV7-6; CDR3: CASSLTEGTDTQYF
V: TRBV11-2; CDR3: CASSWDTPYEQYF
V: TRBV19; CDR3: CASTRGLSFSYNEQFF
V: TRBV4-3; CDR3: CASSQEGETGGHGYTF
V: TRBV28; CDR3: CASSLSTGWEQPQHF
V: TRBV7-3; CDR3: CASSLRALGRDSYNEQFF